One TCR beta chain is described in this entry. The source of the sample is a study of blood T cell repertoires in COVID-19. This CDR3 is 18 amino acids long. Germline CDR1 is LNHDA and CDR2 is SQIVND (reference sequence). V lost 5 bases, J lost 8 bases, and 21 bases stayed unmatched. The protocol was immunoSEQ multiplex PCR, while the TCRdb copy is restricted to in-frame clones and leaves out a portion. Found here are 130,000 to 150,000 clones, about 76% of them singletons; the top ten hold approximately 14%. This clonotype was sampled from a man older than 75 with acute or convalescent COVID-19. J is TRBJ1-5 and V is TRBV19; 7 nucleotides match TRBD1. Sequenced sample: peripheral blood. CDR3 sequence (DNA): TGTGCCAGTAGTGCCGAATCAGGGGGACGGGCCGCGTGGGAGCCCCAGCATTTT. This sequence encodes CASSAESGGRAAWEPQHF.